This paragraph reports one TCR beta chain. The data are from a study of blood T cell repertoires in COVID-19. Study as a whole: The study drew acute and convalescent COVID-19 samples from the United States, Italy and Spain. In each case, the material was cDNA or gDNA derived from T cells, B-cell-depleted T cells, or PBMCs.

Per the germline V gene, CDR1 is SEHNR and CDR2 is FQNEAQ (reference sequence). CDR3 length: 12 amino acids. Deletions cut 1 base from V and 9 bases from J, with 7 bases between. Assay: immunoSEQ multiplex PCR; the TCRdb copy retains only in-frame clones and omits some. The sample includes around 68,000 clones, around 90% of them seen just once. Sample: peripheral blood. This chain uses TRBV7-9 with TRBJ2-1; a possible D gene is TRBD2 (6 bases). The clonotype comes from a man aged 45-65 years with active COVID-19. CDR3 nucleotide sequence: TGTGCCAGCAGCTTAGACGGGAGTGAGCAGTTCTTC. Translating gives CASSLDGSEQFF.